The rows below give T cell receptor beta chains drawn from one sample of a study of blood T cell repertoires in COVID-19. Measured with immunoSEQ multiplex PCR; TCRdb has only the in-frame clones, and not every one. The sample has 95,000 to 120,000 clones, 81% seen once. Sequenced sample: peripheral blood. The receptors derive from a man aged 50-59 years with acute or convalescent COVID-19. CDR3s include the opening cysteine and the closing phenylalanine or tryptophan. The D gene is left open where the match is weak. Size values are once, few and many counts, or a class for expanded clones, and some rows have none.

CDR3nt: TGTGCCAGCAGCCTAGCGGGGGCATTCACAGATACGCAGTATTTT
CDR3aa: CASSLAGAFTDTQYF
v_gene: TRBV27
j_gene: TRBJ2-3
abundance: .
d_gene: TRBD2

CDR3nt: TGTGCCACCCAGACTCCGGGGGTTGGGTATGGCTACACCTTC
CDR3aa: CATQTPGVGYGYTF
v_gene: TRBV6-5
j_gene: TRBJ1-2
abundance: .
d_gene: .

CDR3nt: TGTGCCAGCAGCTCCAGGGGGCTCAACACTGAAGCTTTCTTT
CDR3aa: CASSSRGLNTEAFF
v_gene: TRBV5-4
j_gene: TRBJ1-1
abundance: .
d_gene: TRBD1

CDR3nt: TGTGCCAACAAGGGGCGGATTAATGAAAAACTGTTTTTT
CDR3aa: CANKGRINEKLFF
v_gene: TRBV6-5
j_gene: TRBJ1-4
abundance: .
d_gene: .

CDR3nt: TGTGCCAGCAGCTTGGTCTCCGGGACAGGGTGGGGAGAGCAGTACTTC
CDR3aa: CASSLVSGTGWGEQYF
v_gene: TRBV7-8
j_gene: TRBJ2-7
abundance: many
d_gene: TRBD1

CDR3nt: TGTGCCAGTGGGGGACAGTTCAATGAAAAACTGTTTTTT
CDR3aa: CASGGQFNEKLFF
v_gene: TRBV2
j_gene: TRBJ1-4
abundance: .
d_gene: TRBD1

CDR3nt: TGTGCCAGCAGCTTCGGACAGAGAGGTTCACCCCTCCACTTT
CDR3aa: CASSFGQRGSPLHF
v_gene: TRBV7-2
j_gene: TRBJ1-6
abundance: once
d_gene: .

CDR3nt: TGTGCCAGCAGCTTGAGGGTCTCGGGAGGCTACACCTTC
CDR3aa: CASSLRVSGGYTF
v_gene: TRBV7-9
j_gene: TRBJ1-2
abundance: .
d_gene: .

CDR3nt: TGTGCCAGCGGAGGAGGGGGGGGAGGAGAGCAGTTCTTC
CDR3aa: CASGGGGGGEQFF
v_gene: TRBV9
j_gene: TRBJ2-1
abundance: .
d_gene: .

CDR3nt: TGTGCCAGCAGCCAAGAGGGACAGACCTACGAGCAGTACTTC
CDR3aa: CASSQEGQTYEQYF
v_gene: TRBV3-1/TRBV3-2
j_gene: TRBJ2-7
abundance: once
d_gene: TRBD1

CDR3nt: TGCGCCAGCAGCCGAGGGCAGGCTAGCACAGATACGCAGTATTTT
CDR3aa: CASSRGQASTDTQYF
v_gene: TRBV5-1
j_gene: TRBJ2-3
abundance: .
d_gene: .

CDR3nt: TGTGCTAGCGAGATTGAGGGCACTGAAGCTTTCTTT
CDR3aa: CASEIEGTEAFF
v_gene: TRBV5-6
j_gene: TRBJ1-1
abundance: .
d_gene: .

CDR3nt: TGCGCCAGCAGCTTAGACAGGGGGAAGGGCTATGGCTACACCTTC
CDR3aa: CASSLDRGKGYGYTF
v_gene: TRBV5-1
j_gene: TRBJ1-2
abundance: .
d_gene: TRBD1

CDR3nt: TGTGCCAGCAGTTACCTTAGACAGGGAGGATCACCCCTCCACTTT
CDR3aa: CASSYLRQGGSPLHF
v_gene: TRBV6-5
j_gene: TRBJ1-6
abundance: .
d_gene: TRBD1

CDR3nt: TGTGCCAGCTCATTACGGGACAGATGGACCGGGGAGCTGTTTTTT
CDR3aa: CASSLRDRWTGELFF
v_gene: TRBV18
j_gene: TRBJ2-2
abundance: .
d_gene: TRBD1

CDR3nt: TGTGCCAGCAGCGTAGTCCCGGGCACAGATACGCAGTATTTT
CDR3aa: CASSVVPGTDTQYF
v_gene: TRBV9
j_gene: TRBJ2-3
abundance: .
d_gene: .

CDR3nt: TGTGCCATCAGACAGGGTACCAATCAGCCCCAGCATTTT
CDR3aa: CAIRQGTNQPQHF
v_gene: TRBV10-3
j_gene: TRBJ1-5
abundance: .
d_gene: .

CDR3nt: TGCGCCAGCAGCCGGTCGGAGGGGACGACAGATACGCAGTATTTT
CDR3aa: CASSRSEGTTDTQYF
v_gene: TRBV4-1
j_gene: TRBJ2-3
abundance: once
d_gene: .

CDR3nt: TGTGCCAGCAGGAGCGGGGGGGTACGAGATACGCAGTATTTT
CDR3aa: CASRSGGVRDTQYF
v_gene: TRBV2
j_gene: TRBJ2-3
abundance: .
d_gene: TRBD2

CDR3nt: TGTGCCAGCAGTTTACACGGAACTAATGAAAAACTGTTTTTT
CDR3aa: CASSLHGTNEKLFF
v_gene: TRBV28
j_gene: TRBJ1-4
abundance: .
d_gene: .

CDR3nt: TGCGCCAGCAGCCAAGATCAGGGTTGGGACTATGGCTACACCTTC
CDR3aa: CASSQDQGWDYGYTF
v_gene: TRBV4-1
j_gene: TRBJ1-2
abundance: .
d_gene: .

CDR3nt: TGCGCCAGCAGTGACGGGACAGGGCGGCGGTTCTTC
CDR3aa: CASSDGTGRRFF
v_gene: TRBV10-1
j_gene: TRBJ2-1
abundance: .
d_gene: TRBD1

CDR3nt: TGTGCCTGGAGTTCTACTGGCCCAAAGGGGGGCTACACCTTC
CDR3aa: CAWSSTGPKGGYTF
v_gene: TRBV30
j_gene: TRBJ1-2
abundance: .
d_gene: .

CDR3nt: TGTGCCAGCCAGGCTGAGCATAATTCACCCCTCCACTTT
CDR3aa: CASQAEHNSPLHF
v_gene: TRBV6-5
j_gene: TRBJ1-6
abundance: .
d_gene: .

CDR3nt: TGCGCCAGCAGCCAAGATACCTCCGCGGGGGGGGCCCGCGGTACGCAGTATTTT
CDR3aa: CASSQDTSAGGARGTQYF
v_gene: TRBV4-1
j_gene: TRBJ2-3
abundance: .
d_gene: TRBD2

CDR3nt: TGTGCCAGCAGCCCTACAGAACAGAGCTCTGGAAACACCATATATTTT
CDR3aa: CASSPTEQSSGNTIYF
v_gene: TRBV4-2
j_gene: TRBJ1-3
abundance: few
d_gene: .